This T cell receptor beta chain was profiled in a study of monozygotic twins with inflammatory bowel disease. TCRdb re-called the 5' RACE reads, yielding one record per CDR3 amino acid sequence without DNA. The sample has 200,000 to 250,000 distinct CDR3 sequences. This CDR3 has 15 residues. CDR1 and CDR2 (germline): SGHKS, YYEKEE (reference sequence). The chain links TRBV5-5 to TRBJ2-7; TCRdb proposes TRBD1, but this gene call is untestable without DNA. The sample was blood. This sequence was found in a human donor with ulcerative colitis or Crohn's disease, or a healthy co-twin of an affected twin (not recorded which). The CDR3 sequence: CASFLGVEHLYEQYF. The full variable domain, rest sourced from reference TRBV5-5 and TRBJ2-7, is DAGVTQSPTHLIKTRGQQVTLRCSPISGHKSVSWYQQVLGQGPQFIFQYYEKEERGRGNFPDRFSARQFPNYSSELNVNALLLGDSALYLCASFLGVEHLYEQYFGPGTRLTVT.